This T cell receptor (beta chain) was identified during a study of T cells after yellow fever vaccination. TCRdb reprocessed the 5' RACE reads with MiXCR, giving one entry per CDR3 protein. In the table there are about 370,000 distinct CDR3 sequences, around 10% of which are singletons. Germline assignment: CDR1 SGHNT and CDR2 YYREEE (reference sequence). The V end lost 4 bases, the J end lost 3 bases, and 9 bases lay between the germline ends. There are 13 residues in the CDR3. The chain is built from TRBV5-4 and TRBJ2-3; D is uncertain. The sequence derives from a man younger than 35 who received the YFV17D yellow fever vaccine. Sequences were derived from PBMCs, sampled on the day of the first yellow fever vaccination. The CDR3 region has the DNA TGTGCCAGCAGCGACGCCCCGACAGATACGCAGTATTTT. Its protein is CASSDAPTDTQYF.